Following are 8 T cell receptor beta chains from one sample sequenced in a study of early T cells in non-severe SARS-CoV-2 infection. TCRdb re-analysed the 5' RACE reads in MiXCR, keeping a single row per CDR3 protein. This sample has about 56,000 distinct CDR3 sequences; over 9.5% occur once, and the top ten carry 5.5% to 7%. The sequencing sample was made of whole blood. The receptors were gathered from an adult who was a healthcare worker with PCR-confirmed SARS-CoV-2 infection or an uninfected control (not recorded which).

The chain recombines TRBV18 with TRBJ2-1; 9 positions agree with TRBD1. The junction had 13 bases not matched to a gene; V was cut back by 6 bases and J by 4 bases. In germline, CDR1 is KGHSH, CDR2 LQKENI. This CDR3 has 17 residues. The CDR3 loop reads CASSPGTGLPEYNEQFF. CDR3 bases: TGTGCCAGCTCGCCCGGGACAGGGTTACCTGAATACAATGAGCAGTTCTTC.

This clonotype was found a few times. V and J are TRBV13 and TRBJ2-1; 8 nucleotides agree with TRBD1. The CDR3 loop spans 16 amino acids. Germline V gives CDR1 PRHDT, CDR2 FYEKMQ (reference sequence). The V gene end was trimmed by 6 bases and the J gene end by 5 bases; junction bases not matched to a gene: 12. The DNA for the CDR3 is TGTGCCAGCAGTTTATCCAGGGGGCGCGACCACAATGAGCAGTTCTTC. Encoded protein: CASSLSRGRDHNEQFF. The full variable domain, in which reference TRBV13 and TRBJ2-1 provide the parts outside the CDR3, is AAGVIQSPRHLIKEKRETATLKCYPIPRHDTVYWYQQGPGQDPQFLISFYEKMQSDKGSIPDRFSAQQFSDYHSELNMSSLELGDSALYFCASSLSRGRDHNEQFFGPGTRLTVL.

This clonotype was seen ten or more times. The chain carries TRBV5-4 and TRBJ2-1; the D gene is possibly TRBD2 (6 bases). The CDR3 extends over 14 amino acids. V dropped 1 base and J dropped 6 bases, with 11 bases sitting between them. Germline V CDR1 and CDR2: SGHNT, YYREEE (reference sequence). CDR3 DNA sequence: TGTGCCAGCAGCTTGACGGGAGAGGCCAATGAGCAGTTCTTC. It encodes CASSLTGEANEQFF.

The sample holds many counts of this clonotype. This chain uses TRBV28 with TRBJ2-6, with D perhaps given as TRBD1 or TRBD2 (5 bases each). CDR1 is MDHEN, CDR2 SYDVKM, per germline. The V end lost 4 bases, the J end lost 1 base, and 11 bases lay between the germline ends. CDR3 length: 16 amino acids. The CDR3 loop is CASSWGRFSGANVLTF. The CDR3 DNA reads TGTGCCAGCAGTTGGGGACGGTTTTCTGGGGCCAACGTCCTGACTTTC.

This clonotype was seen many times. This chain uses TRBV7-2 with TRBJ2-7; D unclear. The length of the CDR3 is 12 residues. Per germline, CDR1 SGHTA and CDR2 FQGNSA. Trimming stripped 0 bases from V and 3 bases from J, with 3 bases between. CDR3 in amino acids: CASSLADYEQYF. In nucleotides, the CDR3 is TGTGCCAGCAGCTTAGCGGACTACGAGCAGTACTTC.

This clonotype occurred many times. The rearrangement uses TRBV4-2 and TRBJ1-1; 10 bases match TRBD1. Germline lookup yields CDR1 LGHNA and CDR2 YNFKEQ. J gave up 1 base and V 0 bases, and 8 bases lay outside the gene matches. The CDR3 spans 18 residues. The CDR3 loop is CASSQDGPGTGENTEAFF. The CDR3 nucleotides read TGTGCCAGCAGCCAAGATGGGCCCGGGACAGGGGAGAACACTGAAGCTTTCTTT.

The rearrangement uses TRBV12-3 or TRBV12-4 and TRBJ1-6; 9 bases line up with TRBD1. V shed 6 bases and J 7 bases; nucleotides not matched to a gene: 7. The CDR3 length is 15 residues. The CDR3 DNA follows: TGTGCCAGCAGGCCAGGGACAGGGACCAATTCACCCCTCCACTTT. Amino acid sequence: CASRPGTGTNSPLHF.

This clonotype was detected ten times or more. The rearrangement links TRBV20-1 to TRBJ2-3, with 8 bases identical to TRBD2. The CDR3 has 16 residues. V lost 3 bases, J lost 0 bases, and 8 bases stayed unmatched. Per the germline V gene, CDR1 is DFQATT and CDR2 is SNEGSKA (reference sequence). As DNA, the CDR3 is TGCAGTGCTAGTGGAGCGGGAGAGGGGAGCACAGATACGCAGTATTTT. It yields the protein CSASGAGEGSTDTQYF.